This TCR beta chain was captured in a study of blood T cell repertoires in COVID-19 (TCRdb year 2020). In the study overall: The collaborator samples originated in the United States, Italy and Spain and spanned the acute and convalescent phases of COVID-19. The samples were drawn from two sources: the first 160 participants of the ongoing ImmuneRACE study, and 1,200 or so subjects contributed by 6 global collaborators. The material from the prospective study consisted of cDNA or gDNA derived from T cells, B-cell-depleted T cells, or PBMCs. Where HLA class I and class II types were available, the types were taken from metadata supplied by the sample provider, not from assay-based typing. The dataset comprised deeply sampled blood TCRbeta repertoires from subjects exposed to, actively infected with, or recovered from COVID-19. A freely available public database, intended as a resource for researchers studying the immune response to SARS-CoV-2, is where the repertoires were released. Nearly every sample came with metadata listing a de-identified subject ID, COVID-19 status, age in years and sex. The paper's findings and limits, for the study overall: The quantity of clinical and demographic metadata differed by source and by participant and was supplied without curation.

As to this clone: Which antigen it targets is not known. Nothing much larger sits one base from this clone, and base qualities are not available.

Participants in the prospective study were aged roughly 18 to 90 years, lived in about two dozen United States geographic areas, and enrolled through a virtual design. In the prospective study, participants were assigned to cohorts based on the clinical history participants reported in a screening survey and a study questionnaire. Exposed participants were defined as having been in contact with someone with a PCR-confirmed or clinician-diagnosed COVID-19 case within 2 weeks of study entry. Mobile phlebotomists in the prospective study collected whole blood, serum and a nasopharyngeal or oropharyngeal swab from every participant. Over a roughly two-month period, participants in the prospective study had the option of providing additional blood draws and questionnaires. Before DNA extraction, prospective study blood samples were shipped either frozen or at room temperature. Between the V and J ends, shortened by 0 bases and 5 bases respectively, the junction contains 15 bases. The CDR3, from cysteine to phenylalanine, totals 16 residues. Only the CDR3 DNA is retained, 48 bases long and in frame from the first base. CDR1 and CDR2 are read off the germline V gene as SGHDN and FVKESK.

TCRbeta CDR3 regions were amplified from genomic DNA by means of the immunoSEQ Assay, a bias-controlled multiplex PCR. The study's own analysis went as follows. The number of nucleated cells in each sample was estimated from the amplification of reference gene primers within the assay. To quantify the absolute abundance of each unique TCRbeta CDR3 rearrangement, sequence reads were collapsed and filtered. For each sample, productive Simpson clonality was calculated as the square root of Simpson's diversity index across productive rearrangements. The immuneACCESS repertoire file appears here via TCRdb, limited to in-frame rearrangements. These files lack a portion of the clones; in checked studies, under half of the deficit traces to unresolved V genes, and the cause of the others is not known. That table is the source of V, J and clone size, and D and trimming were worked out from the DNA. Within this sample are about 180,000 clones, with approximately 80% of them counted one time only. Approximately 15% of the sample comes from the top ten.

The TCR sequence derives from a man in his 60s who had been exposed to COVID-19. Recombination connected TRBV14 to TRBJ2-3; the best D guess is TRBD2, with 6 bases matching. Sequencing was done on a sample of PBMCs or T cells enriched from blood (not recorded which). In nucleotides, the sequence is TGTGCCAGCAGCCAAGATTGGGGTCAGGGAGGAGATACGCAGTATTTT. Translated, this gives CASSQDWGQGGDTQYF.